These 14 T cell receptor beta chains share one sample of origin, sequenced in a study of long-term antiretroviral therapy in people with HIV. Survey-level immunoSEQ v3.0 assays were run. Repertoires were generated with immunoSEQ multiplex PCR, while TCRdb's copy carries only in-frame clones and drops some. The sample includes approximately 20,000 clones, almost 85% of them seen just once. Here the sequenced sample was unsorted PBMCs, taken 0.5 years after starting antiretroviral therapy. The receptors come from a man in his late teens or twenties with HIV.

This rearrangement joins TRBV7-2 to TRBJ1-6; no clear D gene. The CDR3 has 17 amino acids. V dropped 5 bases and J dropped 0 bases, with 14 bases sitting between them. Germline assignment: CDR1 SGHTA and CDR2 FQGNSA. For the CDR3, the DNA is TGTGCCAGCAGCCTAAGCAGAAGAAGCTCCTATAATTCACCCCTCCACTTT. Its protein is CASSLSRRSSYNSPLHF.

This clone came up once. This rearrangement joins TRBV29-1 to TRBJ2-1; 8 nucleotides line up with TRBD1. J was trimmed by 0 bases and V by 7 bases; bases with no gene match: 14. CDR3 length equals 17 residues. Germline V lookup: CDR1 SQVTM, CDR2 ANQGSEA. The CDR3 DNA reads TGCAGCGCCCGAAGAAAGGGACAGGTTCTCTCCTACAATGAGCAGTTCTTC. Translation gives CSARRKGQVLSYNEQFF.

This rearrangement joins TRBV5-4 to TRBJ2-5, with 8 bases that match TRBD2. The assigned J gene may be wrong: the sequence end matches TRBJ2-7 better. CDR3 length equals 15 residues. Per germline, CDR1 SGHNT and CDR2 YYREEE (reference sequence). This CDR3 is CASSLDGGRFNEQYF. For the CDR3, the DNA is TGTGCCAGCAGCTTGGATGGCGGGAGGTTCAACGAGCAGTACTTC.

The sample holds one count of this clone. DNA for the CDR3: TGCGCCAGCAGCCAAGAGGGGGTAGCGGGGGGGCCCAATGAGCAGTTCTTC. It codes for CASSQEGVAGGPNEQFF. J is TRBJ2-1 and V is TRBV4-3; 11 bases line up with TRBD2. V shed 0 bases, J shed 6 bases, and the junction held 7 bases outside the gene matches. The CDR3 spans 17 residues. Per the germline V gene, CDR1 is LGHNA and CDR2 is YSLEER.

CDR3 sequence reads: CASSPSSGTYEQYF. CDR3 coding DNA: TGTGCCAGCAGCCCGTCGTCGGGCACCTACGAGCAGTACTTC. The chain recombines TRBV7-9 with TRBJ2-7; D remains unclear. V shed 5 bases and J shed 2 bases, with 13 bases lying between them. Looked up from germline, CDR1 is SEHNR and CDR2 is FQNEAQ (reference sequence). This CDR3 spans 14 amino acids.

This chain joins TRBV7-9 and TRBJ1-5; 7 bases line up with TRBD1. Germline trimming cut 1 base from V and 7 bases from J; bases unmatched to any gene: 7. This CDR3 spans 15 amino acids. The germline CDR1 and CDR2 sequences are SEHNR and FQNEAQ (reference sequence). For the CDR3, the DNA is TGTGCCAGCAGCTTAGAAGGGGGCGCGGGACAGCCCCAGCATTTT. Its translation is CASSLEGGAGQPQHF.

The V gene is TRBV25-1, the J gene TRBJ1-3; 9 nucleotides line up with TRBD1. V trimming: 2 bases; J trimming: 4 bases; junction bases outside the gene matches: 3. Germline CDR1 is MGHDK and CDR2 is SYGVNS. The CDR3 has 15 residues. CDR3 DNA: TGTGCCAGCAGTGAAGGACAGGGGTTAGGAAACACCATATATTTT. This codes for CASSEGQGLGNTIYF.

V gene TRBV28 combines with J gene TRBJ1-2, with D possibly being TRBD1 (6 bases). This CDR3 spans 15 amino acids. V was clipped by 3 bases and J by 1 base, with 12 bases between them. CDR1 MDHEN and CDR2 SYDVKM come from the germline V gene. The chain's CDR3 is CASSLWGANNYGYTF. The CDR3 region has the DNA TGTGCCAGCAGTTTGTGGGGGGCCAATAACTATGGCTACACCTTC.

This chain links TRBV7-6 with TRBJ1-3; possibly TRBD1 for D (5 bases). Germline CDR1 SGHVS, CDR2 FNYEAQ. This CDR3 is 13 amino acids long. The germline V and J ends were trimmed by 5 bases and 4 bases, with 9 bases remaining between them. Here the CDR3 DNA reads TGTGCCAGCAGCCCTAGGGGAGGAAACACCATATATTTT. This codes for CASSPRGGNTIYF. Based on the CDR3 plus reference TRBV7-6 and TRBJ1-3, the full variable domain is GAGVSQSPRYKVTKRGQDVALRCDPISGHVSLYWYRQALGQGPEFLTYFNYEAQQDKSGLPNDRFSAERPEGSISTLTIQRTEQRDSAMYRCASSPRGGNTIYFGEGSWLTVV.

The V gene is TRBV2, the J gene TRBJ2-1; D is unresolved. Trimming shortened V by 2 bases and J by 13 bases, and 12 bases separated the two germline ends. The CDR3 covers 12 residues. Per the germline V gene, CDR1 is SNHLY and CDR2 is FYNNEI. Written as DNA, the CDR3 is TGTGCCAGCAGTGAATTGGGCACACACCAGTTCTTC. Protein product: CASSELGTHQFF.

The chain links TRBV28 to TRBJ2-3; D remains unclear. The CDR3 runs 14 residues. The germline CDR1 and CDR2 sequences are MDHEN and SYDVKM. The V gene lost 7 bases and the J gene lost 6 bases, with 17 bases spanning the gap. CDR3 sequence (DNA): TGTGCCAGCACCTTAACCTACCTGGGGGATACGCAGTATTTT. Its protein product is CASTLTYLGDTQYF.

CDR3 DNA: TGTGCCAGCAGCCGACGGGACCATCGTGAACCGCAGTATTTT. It specifies CASSRRDHREPQYF. This rearrangement joins TRBV14 to TRBJ2-3, with D possibly called TRBD1 or TRBD2 (5 bases each). Between the trimmed V and J ends, which lost 4 bases and 10 bases, there was a span of 18 bases. Germline-derived CDR1 and CDR2 are SGHDN and FVKESK. This CDR3 has 14 residues. The full variable domain, completed using reference TRBV14 and TRBJ2-3, is EAGVTQFPSHSVIEKGQTVTLRCDPISGHDNLYWYRRVMGKEIKFLLHFVKESKQDESGMPNNRFLAERTGGTYSTLKVQPAELEDSGVYFCASSRRDHREPQYFGPGTRLTVL.

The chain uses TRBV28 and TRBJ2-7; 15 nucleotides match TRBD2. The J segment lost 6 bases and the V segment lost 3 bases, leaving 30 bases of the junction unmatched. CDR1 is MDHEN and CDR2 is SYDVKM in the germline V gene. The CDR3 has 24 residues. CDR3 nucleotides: TGTGCCAGCAGTTTGTGGGGCGCCGAGCATGGTGTAACATTGTGGGGACTAGCGGGAGGCGAGCAGTACTTC. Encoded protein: CASSLWGAEHGVTLWGLAGGEQYF. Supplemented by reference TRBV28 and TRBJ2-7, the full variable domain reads DVKVTQSSRYLVKRTGEKVFLECVQDMDHENMFWYRQDPGLGLRLIYFSYDVKMKEKGDIPEGYSVSREKKERFSLILESASTNQTSMYLCASSLWGAEHGVTLWGLAGGEQYFGPGTRLTVT.

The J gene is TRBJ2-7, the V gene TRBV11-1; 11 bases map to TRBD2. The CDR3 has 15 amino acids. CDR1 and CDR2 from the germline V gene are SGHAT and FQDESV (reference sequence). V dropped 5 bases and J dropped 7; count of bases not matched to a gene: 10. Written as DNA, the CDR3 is TGTGCCAGCAGCCCCGCACTAGCGGGAGCCGGGGAGCAGTACTTC. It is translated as CASSPALAGAGEQYF.